The source of this T cell receptor (beta chain) is a study of blood T cell repertoires in COVID-19. Background on the study: Whether acute or convalescent, the COVID-19 samples came from the United States, Italy and Spain.

Clones were sequenced by immunoSEQ multiplex PCR, and TCRdb holds only the in-frame ones, with some missing. The top ten clones hold approximately 4.3% of a sample with about 100,000 clones, 80% of them seen once. CDR3 length equals 14 residues. Germline values: CDR1 KGHSH, CDR2 LQKENI. V was pared by 0 bases and J by 6 bases, with 5 bases of the junction left unmatched. The source is a man in his 70s with acute or convalescent COVID-19. The chain is built from TRBV18 and TRBJ2-7; 7 bases match TRBD1. The sequenced sample was peripheral blood. For the CDR3, the DNA is TGTGCCAGCTCACCACCGGGACAGACGGGCGAGCAGTACTTC. Residues: CASSPPGQTGEQYF.